A single sample gave rise to the 22 T cell receptor beta chains below, sequenced in a study of blood T cell repertoires in COVID-19. Repertoires were generated with immunoSEQ multiplex PCR, while TCRdb's copy carries only in-frame clones and drops some. The profile shows around 370,000 clones, more than 75% of them singletons. Source material: PBMCs or T cells enriched from blood (not recorded which). The source is a woman between 18 and 30 years old who had recovered from COVID-19.

The chain links TRBV5-1 to TRBJ2-1, with TRBD1 matching 7 bases. This CDR3 comprises 15 residues. Per the germline V gene, CDR1 is SGHRS and CDR2 is YFSETQ. The V segment lost 0 bases and the J segment 2 bases; nucleotides outside the gene matches: 2. The CDR3 DNA is TGCGCCAGCAGCTTGGCCCAGGGGGCCTACAATGAGCAGTTCTTC. Translating gives CASSLAQGAYNEQFF.

This chain links TRBV6-5 with TRBJ1-4; weak D call: TRBD1 (6 bases). V gave up 7 bases and J gave up 7 bases, with 13 bases separating them. This CDR3 is built from 13 residues. The V gene's germline CDR1 is MNHEY and CDR2 SVGAGI. The DNA for the CDR3 is TGTGCCAGCAAAGGGGGTGTTCGTGAAAAACTGTTTTTT. Translated: CASKGGVREKLFF.

The chain couples TRBV4-1 to TRBJ1-5, with a weak D call TRBD1 (6 bases). The V gene's germline CDR1 is MGHRA and CDR2 YSYEKL. This CDR3 is 14 amino acids long. V lost 2 bases, J lost 4 bases, and 9 bases lay in between. The CDR3 DNA reads TGCGCCAGCAGCCAACTCACAGGGAATCAGCCCCAGCATTTT. Its translation is CASSQLTGNQPQHF.

The rearrangement joins TRBV5-1 to TRBJ1-4; 7 bases match TRBD1. Germline V gene sequence: CDR1 SGHRS, CDR2 YFSETQ. The J segment lost 4 bases and the V segment lost 3 bases, leaving 3 bases of the junction unmatched. The CDR3 length is 14 residues. CDR3 in amino acids: CASSSGTVNEKLFF. CDR3 DNA: TGCGCCAGCAGCTCCGGGACAGTTAATGAAAAACTGTTTTTT. Full variable domain (rest looked up from reference TRBV5-1 and TRBJ1-4): KAGVTQTPRYLIKTRGQQVTLSCSPISGHRSVSWYQQTPGQGLQFLFEYFSETQRNKGNFPGRFSGRQFSNSRSEMNVSTLELGDSALYLCASSSGTVNEKLFFGSGTQLSVL.

J is TRBJ2-5 and V is TRBV2; 7 bases fit TRBD2. CDR1 and CDR2 (germline): SNHLY, FYNNEI. V was pared by 8 bases and J by 2 bases, with 5 bases of the junction left unmatched. The CDR3 is 13 amino acids. The chain's CDR3 is CASGGGTQETQYF. Written as DNA, the CDR3 is TGTGCCAGCGGCGGGGGAACTCAAGAGACCCAGTACTTC.

V and J are TRBV6-5 and TRBJ1-2; tentatively, D is TRBD1 (6 bases). V dropped 6 bases and J dropped 8 bases, with 22 bases sitting between them. Germline V gene lookup returns CDR1 MNHEY and CDR2 SVGAGI. The CDR3 extends over 15 amino acids. As DNA, the CDR3 is TGTGCCAGCAGCGGCGGGGGCAGCCTATCTGAGGGCTACACCTTC. It specifies CASSGGGSLSEGYTF.

CDR3 loop: CASSLNSGGTRTDTQYF. The CDR3 DNA reads as TGTGCCAGCAGTTTAAATAGCGGGGGGACCCGCACAGATACGCAGTATTTT. The rearrangement joins TRBV27 to TRBJ2-3, with 10 bases lining up with TRBD2. The CDR3 runs 17 residues. In germline, CDR1 is MNHEY, CDR2 SMNVEV (reference sequence). Germline trimming cut 2 bases from V and 1 base from J; bases unmatched to any gene: 6.

The chain is built from TRBV21-1 and TRBJ1-5; the D call of TRBD1 is as the table states it, not checked on the DNA. TRBV21-1 is a known pseudogene. CDR3 length equals 15 residues. CDR3 coding DNA: TGTGCCAGCAGGGGGACAGGGGAAAGCAATCAGCCCCAGCATTTT. This codes for CASRGTGESNQPQHF.

The chain recombines TRBV29-1 with TRBJ2-3; weak D call: TRBD1 (5 bases). The CDR3 runs to 15 residues. With 6 bases removed from V and 4 bases from J, the gap between germline ends came to 20 bases. The V gene's germline CDR1 is SQVTM and CDR2 ANQGSEA. The CDR3, as DNA: TGCAGCGTCCGAGACAGACAAAGCCGTTCAGATACGCAGTATTTT. Amino acid sequence: CSVRDRQSRSDTQYF.

The chain recombines TRBV5-1 with TRBJ2-7; D not certain. The germline V gene encodes CDR1 SGHRS and CDR2 YFSETQ. CDR3 length: 12 residues. V was shortened by 6 bases and J by 5 bases, with 12 bases between the two germline ends. Here the CDR3 DNA reads TGCGCCAGCATCGGCCTCGGAGACGAGCAGTACTTC. Translating it yields CASIGLGDEQYF.

This sequence joins TRBV9 and TRBJ2-7, with unresolved D. This CDR3 comprises 13 residues. Per the germline V gene, CDR1 is SGDLS and CDR2 is YYNGEE. Trimming left V 4 bases short and J 6 bases short, with 14 bases between. The CDR3 loop is CASSSIWATEQYF. The CDR3 region has the DNA TGTGCCAGCAGCTCAATATGGGCTACCGAGCAGTACTTC.

The chain is built from TRBV6-2 or TRBV6-3 and TRBJ1-1; 8 nucleotides agree with TRBD1. V was pared by 2 bases and J by 2 bases, with 10 bases of the junction left unmatched. The germline CDR1 and CDR2 sequences are MNHEY and SVGEGT. There are 17 residues in the CDR3. DNA for the CDR3: TGTGCCAGCAGTTACAACAGGACAGGGATTGGAAACACTGAAGCTTTCTTT. As protein: CASSYNRTGIGNTEAFF.

This clone was seen a few times. The rearrangement joins TRBV5-1 to TRBJ2-7; maybe TRBD1 (6 bases). CDR1 and CDR2 (germline): SGHRS, YFSETQ. V shed 3 bases and J shed 3 bases, with 16 bases lying between them. The CDR3 runs to 15 residues. This chain's CDR3 is CASSYGLGGLYEQYF. The CDR3 DNA is TGCGCCAGCAGCTACGGTCTAGGGGGTCTCTACGAGCAGTACTTC.

The V gene is TRBV15, the J gene TRBJ1-2; D is perhaps TRBD1 (6 bases). This CDR3 is 15 amino acids long. Trimming took 0 bases from V and 6 from J, leaving 14 bases between them. CDR1 is LNHNV and CDR2 is YYDKDF in the germline V gene (reference sequence). The CDR3 DNA is TGTGCCACCAGCAGAGATCAAACAGGGACTAATGGCTACACCTTC. Protein: CATSRDQTGTNGYTF.

The genes are TRBV5-1 and TRBJ1-4, with unresolved D. Trimming removed 1 base from V and 4 bases from J, with 11 bases in between. The CDR3 runs 15 residues. Germline values: CDR1 SGHRS, CDR2 YFSETQ. CDR3 amino acids: CASSLSGGDNEKLFF. CDR3 nucleotides: TGCGCCAGCAGCTTGAGCGGCGGCGATAATGAAAAACTGTTTTTT.

As DNA, the CDR3 is TGTGCCAGCAGCCAATCCCCCGCGTCCGGAAACACCATATATTTT. Protein sequence: CASSQSPASGNTIYF. The genes are TRBV16 and TRBJ1-3; no definite D call. Germline V gene data show CDR1 as KGHSY and CDR2 as FQNENV. V shed 0 bases and J shed 4 bases, with 10 bases lying between them. The CDR3 totals 15 residues.

This clone was counted once. The chain is built from TRBV18 and TRBJ1-5; 7 bases fit TRBD1. V lost 1 base to trimming and J lost 4 bases; unmatched junction nucleotides: 1. CDR1 and CDR2 (germline): KGHSH, LQKENI. This CDR3 is built from 14 residues. In DNA, the CDR3 is TGTGCCAGCTCACCACAGGGGGCTAATCAGCCCCAGCATTTT. Amino acids: CASSPQGANQPQHF.

This chain connects TRBV6-5 to TRBJ1-5, with a weak D call TRBD1 (5 bases). This CDR3 comprises 14 residues. CDR1 is MNHEY and CDR2 is SVGAGI in the germline V gene. The V end lost 7 bases, the J end lost 3 bases, and 13 bases lay between the germline ends. The CDR3 DNA sequence: TGTGCCAGCAAGCGGTGGGGGGACAATCAGCCCCAGCATTTT. Residues: CASKRWGDNQPQHF.

The chain uses TRBV6-2 or TRBV6-3 and TRBJ2-5, with a weak D call TRBD2 (6 bases). Looked up from germline, CDR1 is MNHEY and CDR2 is SVGEGT. The V end lost 0 bases, the J end lost 5 bases, and 13 bases lay between the germline ends. The length of the CDR3 is 15 residues. CDR3 sequence reads: CASSYSASRGETQYF. As DNA, the CDR3 is TGTGCCAGCAGTTACTCAGCTAGCCGGGGGGAGACCCAGTACTTC.

The chain has TRBV7-8 and TRBJ2-1, with TRBD1 matching 12 bases. V trimming: 1 base; J trimming: 7 bases; junction bases outside the gene matches: 8. Germline loops: CDR1 SGHVS, CDR2 FQNEAQ. CDR3 length: 17 residues. The CDR3 loop is CASSLVHWDRGRNEQFF. CDR3 sequence (DNA): TGTGCCAGCAGCTTAGTACATTGGGACAGGGGGCGGAATGAGCAGTTCTTC. The variable domain in full, completed from reference TRBV7-8 and TRBJ2-1, reads GAGVSQSPRYKVAKRGQDVALRCDPISGHVSLFWYQQALGQGPEFLTYFQNEAQLDKSGLPSDRFFAERPEGSVSTLKIQRTQQEDSAVYLCASSLVHWDRGRNEQFFGPGTRLTVL.

V is TRBV19 and J is TRBJ2-1; D might be TRBD2 (6 bases). The V end was cut by 1 base, the J end by 6 bases, with 10 bases between. The CDR3 loop spans 14 amino acids. CDR1 is LNHDA and CDR2 is SQIVND in the germline V gene (reference sequence). The CDR3 spells CASSIGGGVNEQFF. The CDR3 DNA reads TGTGCCAGTAGTATAGGGGGAGGTGTCAATGAGCAGTTCTTC.

CDR3 sequence reads: CASSRQGYEQYF. The CDR3 nucleotides are TGTGCCAGCAGTCGACAGGGCTACGAGCAGTACTTC. The chain combines TRBV6-6 with TRBJ2-7; 7 nucleotides agree with TRBD1. Germline CDR1 reads MNHNY; CDR2 reads SVGAGI (reference sequence). The junction had 1 base not matched to a gene; V was cut back by 5 bases and J by 3 bases. The CDR3 is made up of 12 amino acids.